This TCR beta chain derives from a study of T cell responses to AZD1222 COVID-19 vaccine. Regarding the study as a whole: Donors skewed white British and female; clonal diversity was possibly underestimated.

The CDR3 covers 12 residues. In germline, CDR1 is LNHDA, CDR2 SQIVND (reference sequence). The trim removed 10 bases at V and 7 bases at J, leaving 5 bases unmatched. Produced via immunoSEQ multiplex PCR; TCRdb's table is partial and in-frame only. Of about 66,000 clones listed, approximately 80% were seen once; the top ten hold about 3.7%. Note on this clone: Its target is not known.

The specimen comprised peripheral blood, sampled 28 days after the second AZD1222 dose. The rearrangement uses TRBV19 and TRBJ2-1; 9 positions match TRBD1. The TCR was taken from an adult who received the AZD1222 COVID-19 vaccine. The DNA of the CDR3 is TGTGCCACCGGGACAGGGTTTAATGAGCAGTTCTTC. It encodes CATGTGFNEQFF.